The 6 T cell receptor beta chains below were found in one sample sequenced in a study of control samples from healthy donors and cancer patients. Method: immunoSEQ multiplex PCR; TCRdb's copy keeps in-frame clones and lacks some. The top ten clones hold around 1.7% of a sample with 100,000 to 150,000 clones, roughly 90% of them seen once. The sequenced sample was blood. The receptor source for this set is a young man in good health.

This clone has more than one count but fewer than ten. The chain recombines TRBV28 with TRBJ2-3; 11 bases fit TRBD2. Per the germline V gene, CDR1 is MDHEN and CDR2 is SYDVKM. V lost 5 bases, J lost 4 bases, and 8 bases stayed unmatched. CDR3 length: 16 residues. The CDR3 bases are TGTGCCAGCAGTATACTAGCGGGAGTGAATGCAGATACGCAGTATTTT. This translates into CASSILAGVNADTQYF.

The V gene is TRBV2, the J gene TRBJ1-2; D gene unclear. The germline gives CDR1 SNHLY, CDR2 FYNNEI. V was clipped by 8 bases and J by 0 bases, with 16 bases between them. The CDR3 extends over 15 amino acids. Here the CDR3 reads CASRSTAKSNYGYTF. The CDR3 DNA follows: TGTGCCAGCCGAAGTACCGCAAAATCTAACTATGGCTACACCTTC. Full variable domain (missing parts from reference TRBV2 and TRBJ1-2): EPEVTQTPSHQVTQMGQEVILRCVPISNHLYFYWYRQILGQKVEFLVSFYNNEISEKSEIFDDQFSVERPDGSNFTLKIRSTKLEDSAMYFCASRSTAKSNYGYTFGSGTRLTVV.

The chain is built from TRBV10-3 and TRBJ2-1; D is undetermined. The CDR3 consists of 16 residues. Germline lookup yields CDR1 ENHRY and CDR2 SYGVKD. The V and J ends lost 0 bases and 5 bases respectively, with 14 bases between them. CDR3 amino acids: CAISESGLSRDNEQFF. The DNA for the CDR3 is TGTGCCATCAGTGAGTCTGGGCTGTCGCGTGACAATGAGCAGTTCTTC.

The table lists this clone with a count of one. The chain combines TRBV23-1 with TRBJ2-3; D gene uncertain. TRBV23-1 is an open reading frame, and its role is uncertain. This CDR3 is 14 amino acids long. V dropped 2 bases and J dropped 2 bases, with 8 bases sitting between them. The CDR3, as DNA: TGCGCCAGCAGTCAAGGGGTGCCCACAGATACGCAGTATTTT. The encoded protein is CASSQGVPTDTQYF.

The chain employs TRBV11-3 and TRBJ2-5, with 12 positions matching TRBD2. In germline, CDR1 is SGHNT, CDR2 YENEEA. J was trimmed by 2 bases and V by 4 bases; bases with no gene match: 14. CDR3 size: 19 residues. Here the CDR3 DNA reads TGTGCCAGCAGCTCCGCCCCTAGCGGGAGGGCCCTCGGGCAAGAGACCCAGTACTTC. Translated: CASSSAPSGRALGQETQYF.

The rearrangement links TRBV10-2 to TRBJ1-1; the D gene is possibly TRBD1 (5 bases). Germline assignment: CDR1 WSHSY and CDR2 SAAADI. The CDR3 covers 13 residues. Deletions cut 0 bases from V and 10 bases from J, with 12 bases between. This chain's CDR3 is CASSESTRGRAFF. CDR3 coding DNA: TGCGCCAGCAGTGAGTCGACCCGGGGGAGAGCTTTCTTT.